One sample yielded the 17 T cell receptor beta chains listed below, sequenced in a study of blood T cell repertoires in COVID-19 (dated by TCRdb to between 2020 and 2021). Library preparation employed the immunoSEQ multiplex PCR assay. As stored in TCRdb, this immuneACCESS dataset retains in-frame rearrangements with V and J assigned. A fraction of the clones does not appear; measured against another copy, unresolved V genes explain less than half of the discrepancy, and the remainder lacks a known reason. In all, the sample holds 250,000 to 300,000 clones, and approximately 83% of those were seen once. 8% to 13% of the sample belongs to the ten largest clones. Sequenced material: peripheral blood. The origin of the receptors is a woman in her seventies with acute or convalescent COVID-19.

The chain uses TRBV6-2 or TRBV6-3 and TRBJ2-7; 8 nucleotides align to TRBD2. The ends lost 2 bases at V and 4 bases at J; junction bases unmatched: 16. Germline V CDR1 and CDR2: MNHEY, SVGEGT. This CDR3 is 18 amino acids long. CDR3 nucleotides: TGTGCCAGCAGTTACCCCACCTCGGCGGCGGGGGGCTTTTACGAGCAGTACTTC. This sequence encodes CASSYPTSAAGGFYEQYF.

The V and J genes are TRBV5-6 and TRBJ1-2, with TRBD1 matching over 8 bases. J lost 7 bases, V lost 4 bases, and 12 bases had no gene match. Per germline, CDR1 SGHDT and CDR2 YYEEEE. CDR3 size: 15 residues. The CDR3 sequence is CASSPNGQGSFGYTF. The CDR3 DNA sequence: TGTGCCAGCAGCCCAAACGGACAGGGATCGTTTGGCTACACCTTC.

The gene calls are TRBV12-3 or TRBV12-4 and TRBJ2-1; tentatively, D is TRBD2 (7 bases). Trimming stripped 8 bases from V and 15 bases from J, with 17 bases between. The CDR3 sequence is 11 residues long. The CDR3 reads CASSRGGQRFF. CDR3 DNA sequence: TGTGCCAGCTCTAGGGGGGGACAACGGTTCTTC.

The gene calls are TRBV30 and TRBJ1-2, with D unresolved. The CDR3 length is 12 residues. Germline V CDR1 and CDR2: GTSNPN, SVGIG (reference sequence). The CDR3, as DNA: TGTGCTCTAAGCCAGGAGAGGGATGGCTACACCTTC. This translates into CALSQERDGYTF. The full variable domain, in which reference TRBV30 and TRBJ1-2 provide the parts outside the CDR3, is SQTIHQWPATLVQPVGSPLSLECTVEGTSNPNLYWYRQAAGRGLQLLFYSVGIGQISSEVPQNLSASRPQDRQFILSSKKLLLSDSGFYLCALSQERDGYTFGSGTRLTVV.

The chain links TRBV6-6 to TRBJ1-6; tentatively, D is TRBD1 (6 bases). There are 13 residues in the CDR3. The germline V gene encodes CDR1 MNHNY and CDR2 SVGAGI (reference sequence). Trimming stripped 11 bases from V and 5 bases from J, with 13 bases between. The CDR3 here is CASSGHNNSPLHF. The CDR3 nucleotides read TGTGCCTCGTCGGGACATAATAATTCACCCCTCCACTTT.

This clone was counted only a few times. In nucleotides, the CDR3 is TGTGCCAGCTCTCCGACAGTCTATGGCTACACCTTC. It yields the protein CASSPTVYGYTF. The chain is built from TRBV12-3 or TRBV12-4 and TRBJ1-2, with a possible D match to TRBD1 (5 bases). V was cut by 8 bases and J by 4 bases, with 11 bases left in between. The CDR3 length is 12 residues.

The gene calls are TRBV5-4 and TRBJ1-2; 9 nucleotides line up with TRBD1. CDR3 size: 14 residues. CDR1 SGHNT and CDR2 YYREEE come from the germline V gene (reference sequence). V dropped 3 bases and J dropped 3; count of bases not matched to a gene: 3. This CDR3 is CASSWTGVDYGYTF. In DNA form, the CDR3 reads TGTGCCAGCAGCTGGACAGGGGTAGACTATGGCTACACCTTC.

The CDR3 nucleotides are TGTGCCAGCATCCAACAGGGGGGCCTCAATTCACCCCTCCACTTT. Its protein product is CASIQQGGLNSPLHF. The genes are TRBV2 and TRBJ1-6; 8 positions match TRBD1. The CDR3 covers 15 residues. Germline lookup yields CDR1 SNHLY and CDR2 FYNNEI. V gave up 7 bases and J gave up 7 bases; unmatched junction bases: 9.

J is TRBJ1-2 and V is TRBV6-5, with 7 bases that match TRBD1. This CDR3 comprises 15 residues. J was trimmed by 2 bases and V by 6 bases; bases with no gene match: 9. Germline V gives CDR1 MNHEY, CDR2 SVGAGI. CDR3 bases: TGTGCCAGCAGCAGAATAGGGACAGCGAACTATGGCTACACCTTC. Protein product: CASSRIGTANYGYTF.

This clone was found a few times. The CDR3 spells CASSPQGKEAFF. The CDR3 bases are TGTGCCAGCTCCCCGCAGGGCAAAGAAGCTTTCTTT. The chain couples TRBV18 to TRBJ1-1; D perhaps matches TRBD1 (5 bases). There are 12 residues in the CDR3. V lost 6 bases and J 8 bases, leaving 13 bases between the germline ends. Germline lookup yields CDR1 KGHSH and CDR2 LQKENI.

The genes are TRBV4-1 and TRBJ1-2; a weak D match, TRBD1 (6 bases). Germline lookup yields CDR1 MGHRA and CDR2 YSYEKL. The CDR3 has 17 amino acids. V dropped 3 bases and J dropped 5 bases, with 22 bases sitting between them. CDR3 in amino acids: CASSQVGTGRALYGYTF. CDR3 sequence (DNA): TGCGCCAGCAGCCAGGTTGGAACAGGGAGAGCCCTATATGGCTACACCTTC.

Regarding this clone: Germline is not matched at one junction end, which may reflect a read error. The chain is built from TRBV23-1 and TRBJ2-7; a weak D match, TRBD1 (6 bases). TRBV23-1 is marked as an open reading frame, function uncertain. This CDR3 comprises 11 residues. The CDR3 bases are TGCGCCAGCAGTCAAACGACAGGCGGCCGGTTC. Its protein is CASSQTTGGRF.

This sequence joins TRBV6-2 or TRBV6-3 and TRBJ2-5, with a weak D call TRBD1 (6 bases). Germline loops: CDR1 MNHEY, CDR2 SVGEGT. There are 16 residues in the CDR3. V gave up 5 bases and J gave up 4 bases, with 20 bases separating them. The CDR3 nucleotides read TGTGCCAGCAGTGACGGACAGTTTTCGGCTGCAGAGACCCAGTACTTC. Its protein product is CASSDGQFSAAETQYF.

This clone showed up just a few times. The V and J genes are TRBV6-5 and TRBJ1-1; D not resolved. This CDR3 comprises 12 residues. Germline V gene data show CDR1 as MNHEY and CDR2 as SVGAGI. Trimming took off 2 bases at V and 4 bases at J, with 5 bases between the two ends. The CDR3 reads CASSYGGTEAFF. Written as DNA, the CDR3 is TGTGCCAGCAGTTACGGCGGCACTGAAGCTTTCTTT.

The V gene is TRBV2, the J gene TRBJ1-2; 7 bases map to TRBD1. The germline V gene encodes CDR1 SNHLY and CDR2 FYNNEI. V gave up 6 bases and J gave up 4 bases; unmatched junction bases: 5. The CDR3 is 13 amino acids. The chain's CDR3 is CASREQGPYGYTF. Written as DNA, the CDR3 is TGTGCCAGCAGGGAACAGGGGCCCTATGGCTACACCTTC.

This chain joins TRBV5-1 and TRBJ1-1, with D tentatively TRBD1 (5 bases). This CDR3 spans 14 amino acids. The germline CDR1 and CDR2 sequences are SGHRS and YFSETQ. Trimming pared 4 bases from V and 0 bases from J, leaving 10 bases between. The CDR3 region has the DNA TGCGCCAGCAGCGGGGCAGCCATGAACACTGAAGCTTTCTTT. Translating gives CASSGAAMNTEAFF.

The rearrangement uses TRBV29-1 and TRBJ2-2, with TRBD1 matching 7 bases. This CDR3 has 13 amino acids. Per the germline V gene, CDR1 is SQVTM and CDR2 is ANQGSEA. V dropped 7 bases and J dropped 4; count of bases not matched to a gene: 6. As DNA, the CDR3 is TGCAGCGCTGGGACAGATCGCACCGGGGAGCTGTTTTTT. Translated, it gives CSAGTDRTGELFF.